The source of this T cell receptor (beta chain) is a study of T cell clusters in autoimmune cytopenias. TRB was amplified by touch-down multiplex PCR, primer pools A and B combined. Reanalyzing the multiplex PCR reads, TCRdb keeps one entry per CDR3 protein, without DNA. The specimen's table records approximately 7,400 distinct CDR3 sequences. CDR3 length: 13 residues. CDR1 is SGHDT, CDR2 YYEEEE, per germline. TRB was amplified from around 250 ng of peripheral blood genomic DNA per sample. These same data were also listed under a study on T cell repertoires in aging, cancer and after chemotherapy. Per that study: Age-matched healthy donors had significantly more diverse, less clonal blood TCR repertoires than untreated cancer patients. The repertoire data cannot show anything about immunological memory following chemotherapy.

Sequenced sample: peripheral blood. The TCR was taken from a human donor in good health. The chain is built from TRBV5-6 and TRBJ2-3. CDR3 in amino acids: CASSLSSTDTQYF. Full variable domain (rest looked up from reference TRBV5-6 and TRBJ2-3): DAGVTQSPTHLIKTRGQQVTLRCSPKSGHDTVSWYQQALGQGPQFIFQYYEEEERQRGNFPDRFSGHQFPNYSSELNVNALLLGDSALYLCASSLSSTDTQYFGPGTRLTVL.